This entry features one T cell receptor beta chain sequence. The antigen remains undetermined. These data come from a study of CD8+ T cells in alopecia areata. General study points: Shared TCR sequences were less clear between patients than in mice, possibly partly from HLA diversity. Affected lesional scalp, above all in alopecia totalis/universalis, was more clonal than normal scalp. Alphabeta T cells residing in normal skin are also sequenced in scalp samples.

Per the germline V gene, CDR1 is MNHNS and CDR2 is SASEGT. The CDR3 has 14 residues. Trimming removed 6 bases from V and 2 bases from J, with 13 bases in between. The authors extracted RNA and reverse transcribed it into cDNA as the sequencing template. Clones were read by immunoSEQ multiplex PCR, and TCRdb kept only the in-frame ones, dropping some. The sample yields under 130,000 clones, around three fifths seen once. T lymphocytes (CD4+ and CD8+) were sorted from PBMCs. The TCR was taken from a human donor in good health. Specimen: CD4+ T cells sorted from blood. The chain is built from TRBV6-1 and TRBJ2-5; possible D gene TRBD1, 5 bases. The CDR3, as DNA: TGTGCCAGCAGACCAGCAGGGCCTCAAGAGACCCAGTACTTC. Its translation: CASRPAGPQETQYF.